Presented here are 9 T cell receptor beta chains from one specimen sequenced in a study of T-cell reconstitution after alpha-beta-depleted transplantation in children. Construction of the TCRbeta library involved unique molecular identifiers. TCRdb itself ran the PCR reads through MiXCR, one entry per CDR3 protein. The table has 350,000 to 500,000 distinct CDR3 sequences, roughly 43% seen once. This material consisted of PBMCs, taken before TCRalphabeta/CD19-depleted stem cell transplant. These receptor sequences come from a girl aged 2 to 9 with aplastic anemia, due to receive a stem cell transplant.

This rearrangement joins TRBV5-1 to TRBJ2-1; TRBD1 matches 10 bases. The trim removed 5 bases at V and 9 bases at J, leaving 5 bases unmatched. The length of the CDR3 is 13 residues. Germline CDR1 SGHRS, CDR2 YFSETQ. CDR3 nucleotides: TGCGCCAGCAGAGGACAGGGGGAAGGTGAGCAGTTCTTC. Amino acids: CASRGQGEGEQFF.

This clonotype turned up a few times. The chain combines TRBV6-5 with TRBJ1-2, with TRBD1 matching 7 bases. Per germline, CDR1 MNHEY and CDR2 SVGAGI. The CDR3 spans 15 residues. The ends lost 3 bases at V and 7 bases at J; junction bases unmatched: 11. Here the CDR3 reads CASSYRVGGTGGYTF. CDR3 nucleotide sequence: TGTGCCAGCAGTTATCGGGTAGGGGGCACGGGTGGCTACACCTTC.

The chain is built from TRBV29-1 and TRBJ2-1; 10 bases line up with TRBD2. The CDR3 is 15 residues long. Germline V CDR1 and CDR2: SQVTM, ANQGSEA. V was clipped by 7 bases and J by 10 bases; unmatched bases: 16. The CDR3 loop reads CSALFFSGGAGEQFF. In DNA form, the CDR3 reads TGCAGCGCCCTATTTTTCAGCGGGGGGGCCGGGGAGCAGTTCTTC.

V usage is TRBV20-1 and J usage is TRBJ2-1; 10 nucleotides line up with TRBD2. CDR3 length equals 16 residues. V shed 1 base and J 4 bases; nucleotides not matched to a gene: 7. The germline V gene has CDR1 DFQATT and CDR2 SNEGSKA (reference sequence). The CDR3 here is CSARASTSGLYNEQFF. The CDR3 bases are TGCAGTGCTAGAGCCTCGACTAGCGGGCTTTACAATGAGCAGTTCTTC.

This chain joins TRBV12-3 or TRBV12-4 and TRBJ1-4, with TRBD1 as a possible D gene (6 bases). V dropped 3 bases and J dropped 11 bases, with 10 bases sitting between them. The CDR3 covers 12 residues. The CDR3 is CASSFIGGKLFF. In nucleotides, the CDR3 is TGTGCCAGCAGTTTCATAGGGGGGAAACTGTTTTTT.

The chain is built from TRBV5-1 and TRBJ2-6; unclear D gene. The germline V and J ends were trimmed by 4 bases and 2 bases, with 10 bases remaining between them. The CDR3 is made up of 15 amino acids. Germline V CDR1 and CDR2: SGHRS, YFSETQ. Here the CDR3 reads CASSAQVPGANVLTF. CDR3 DNA: TGCGCCAGCAGCGCTCAGGTTCCTGGGGCCAACGTCCTGACTTTC.

This clonotype was detected only a few times. V is TRBV11-2 and J is TRBJ2-7; a possible D gene is TRBD1 (6 bases). Germline CDR1 SGHAT, CDR2 FQNNGV. Trimming pared 0 bases from V and 9 bases from J, leaving 15 bases between. The CDR3 loop spans 14 amino acids. CDR3 in DNA: TGTGCCAGCAGCTTAGAACACGGGACACAGCGGCAGTACTTC. As protein: CASSLEHGTQRQYF.

In its sample, this clonotype was seen many times. This chain links TRBV7-2 with TRBJ2-7, with TRBD2 identical over 8 bases. J lost 6 bases, V lost 5 bases, and 12 bases had no gene match. The germline V gene has CDR1 SGHTA and CDR2 FQGNSA. The CDR3 length is 15 residues. Here the CDR3 DNA reads TGTGCCAGCAGCCGATCGGGACTAGGGAGACTCGAGCAGTACTTC. As protein: CASSRSGLGRLEQYF.

Many counts were recorded for this clonotype. This sequence joins TRBV5-6 and TRBJ2-5, with 8 bases fitting TRBD1. The CDR3 spans 17 residues. V was clipped by 1 base and J by 4 bases; unmatched bases: 12. CDR1 and CDR2 (germline): SGHDT, YYEEEE. The CDR3 DNA sequence: TGTGCCAGCAGCTTGCTCGGGACAGGAGTTAGGGGAGAGACCCAGTACTTC. It specifies CASSLLGTGVRGETQYF.